This T cell receptor beta chain is drawn from a study of T cell responses to AZD1222 COVID-19 vaccine. Here immunoSEQ multiplex PCR was the method, and the copy in TCRdb shows in-frame clones only, minus some. The data show around 180,000 clones, around 90% seen once. This clone appeared once. V dropped 6 bases and J dropped 5; count of bases not matched to a gene: 18. The V gene's germline CDR1 is KGHDR and CDR2 SFDVKD. The CDR3 consists of 19 residues. The TCR sequence derives from an adult in good health. The source was peripheral blood, collected on day 0 of AZD1222 vaccination. The rearrangement joins TRBV24-1 to TRBJ2-3; TRBD1 agrees at 11 bases. For the CDR3, the DNA is TGTGCCACCAGTCAGGACAGGGGGCGAATTGGGCCTGCGGGAGATACGCAGTATTTT. Its protein product is CATSQDRGRIGPAGDTQYF.